This T cell receptor (beta chain) was captured in a study of identical twins. A universal primer binding site was introduced by template switching. The final cDNA contained unique molecular identifiers. A single record per CDR3 protein comes from TCRdb applying MiXCR to the 5' RACE reads. There are around 680,000 distinct CDR3 sequences in the sample; 8.6% occur only once, and approximately 0.94% lies in the top ten. As regards this clonotype: Its matching antigen is unknown.

Study findings and constraints: Insertions were reduced in abundant cord blood beta clonotypes but not in memory repertoires. Twins' excess sharing was less marked for out-of-frame beta sequences.

The same data also went into a second study, on yellow fever vaccine responses in identical twins.

The sequence came from a woman younger than 30 in good health. The sequenced material came from PBMCs.

CDR3 DNA: TGTGCCAGCAGCTTGATGCGGCAGCCCAGGGATACGCAGTATTTT. Protein sequence: CASSLMRQPRDTQYF. The V call is TRBV5-5, the J call TRBJ2-3; D not certain. Germline values: CDR1 SGHKS, CDR2 YYEKEE (reference sequence). CDR3 length equals 15 residues. V was shortened by 1 base and J by 6 bases, with 15 bases between the two germline ends. The full variable domain, rest sourced from reference TRBV5-5 and TRBJ2-3, is DAGVTQSPTHLIKTRGQQVTLRCSPISGHKSVSWYQQVLGQGPQFIFQYYEKEERGRGNFPDRFSARQFPNYSSELNVNALLLGDSALYLCASSLMRQPRDTQYFGPGTRLTVL.